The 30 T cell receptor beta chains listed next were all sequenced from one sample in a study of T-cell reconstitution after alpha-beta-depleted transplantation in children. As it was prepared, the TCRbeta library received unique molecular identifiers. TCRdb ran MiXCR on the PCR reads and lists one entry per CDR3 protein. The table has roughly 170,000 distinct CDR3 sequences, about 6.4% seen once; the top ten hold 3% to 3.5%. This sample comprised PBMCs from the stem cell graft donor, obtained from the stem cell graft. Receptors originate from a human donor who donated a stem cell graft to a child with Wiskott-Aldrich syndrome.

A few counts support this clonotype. The chain's CDR3 is CASSPGQGASRWGNEQFF. DNA of the CDR3: TGTGCCAGCAGTCCGGGACAGGGGGCGTCCAGGTGGGGCAATGAGCAGTTCTTC. The V and J genes are TRBV28 and TRBJ2-1, with 12 bases identical to TRBD1. Per the germline V gene, CDR1 is MDHEN and CDR2 is SYDVKM. With V trimmed by 5 bases and J by 6 bases, 14 bases remained unmatched. The CDR3 contains 18 residues.

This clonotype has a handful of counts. CDR3 sequence: CASSSPNTDTQYF. CDR3 sequence (DNA): TGTGCCAGCAGCTCCCCCAACACAGATACGCAGTATTTT. The chain joins TRBV7-2 to TRBJ2-3; D is unresolved. CDR1 and CDR2 (germline): SGHTA, FQGNSA. This CDR3 comprises 13 residues. Between the trimmed V and J ends, which lost 4 bases and 2 bases, there was a span of 7 bases.

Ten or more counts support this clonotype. The DNA for the CDR3 is TGTGCCAGCAGTTACAGGAATTACGAGCAGTACTTC. Amino acids: CASSYRNYEQYF. The chain links TRBV25-1 to TRBJ2-7; tentative D call: TRBD1 (5 bases). The CDR3 has 12 residues. The V gene lost 5 bases and the J gene lost 4 bases, with 9 bases spanning the gap. Germline CDR1 and CDR2: MGHDK and SYGVNS.

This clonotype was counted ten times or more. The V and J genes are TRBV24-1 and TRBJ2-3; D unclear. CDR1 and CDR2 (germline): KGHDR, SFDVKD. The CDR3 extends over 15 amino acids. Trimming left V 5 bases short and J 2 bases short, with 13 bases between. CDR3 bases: TGTGCCACCAGTGCGGTAACAGAGGACACAGATACGCAGTATTTT. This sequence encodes CATSAVTEDTDTQYF.

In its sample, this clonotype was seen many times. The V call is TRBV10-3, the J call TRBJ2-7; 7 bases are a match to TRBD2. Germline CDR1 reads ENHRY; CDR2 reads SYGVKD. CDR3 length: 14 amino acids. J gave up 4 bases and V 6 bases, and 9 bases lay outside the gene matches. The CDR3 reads CAIRGRAEAYEQYF. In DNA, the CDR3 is TGTGCCATCAGGGGGAGGGCTGAAGCTTACGAGCAGTACTTC.

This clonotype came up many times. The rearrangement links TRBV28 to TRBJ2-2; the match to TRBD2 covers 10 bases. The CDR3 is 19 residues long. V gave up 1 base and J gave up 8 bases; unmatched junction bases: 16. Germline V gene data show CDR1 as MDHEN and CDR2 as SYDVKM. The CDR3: CASSLYLAPSGGTTGELFF. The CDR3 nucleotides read TGTGCCAGCAGTTTATATCTAGCCCCTAGCGGGGGAACGACTGGGGAGCTGTTTTTT.

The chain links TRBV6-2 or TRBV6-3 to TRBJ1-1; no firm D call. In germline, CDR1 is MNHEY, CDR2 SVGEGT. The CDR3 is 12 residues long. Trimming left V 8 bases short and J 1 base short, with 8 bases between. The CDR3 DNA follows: TGTGCCAGCGGTCCGGGGAACACTGAAGCTTTCTTT. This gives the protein CASGPGNTEAFF.

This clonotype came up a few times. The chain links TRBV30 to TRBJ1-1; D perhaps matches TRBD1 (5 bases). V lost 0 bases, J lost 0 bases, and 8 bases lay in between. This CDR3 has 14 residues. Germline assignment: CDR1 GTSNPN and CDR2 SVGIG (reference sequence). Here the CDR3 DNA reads TGTGCCTGGAGTGTGTGGGGGATGAACACTGAAGCTTTCTTT. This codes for CAWSVWGMNTEAFF.

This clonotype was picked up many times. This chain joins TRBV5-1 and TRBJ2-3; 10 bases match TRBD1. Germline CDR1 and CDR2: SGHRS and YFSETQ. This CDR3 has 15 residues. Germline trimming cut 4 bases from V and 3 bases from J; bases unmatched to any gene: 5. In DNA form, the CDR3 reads TGCGCCAGCAGCAACGGACAGGGGGGGACAGATACGCAGTATTTT. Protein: CASSNGQGGTDTQYF.

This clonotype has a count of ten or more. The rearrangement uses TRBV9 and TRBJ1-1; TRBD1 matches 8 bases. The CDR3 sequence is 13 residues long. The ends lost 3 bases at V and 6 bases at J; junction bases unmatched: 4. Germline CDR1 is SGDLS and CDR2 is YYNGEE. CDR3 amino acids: CASSGGQGPEAFF. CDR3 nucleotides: TGTGCCAGCAGCGGCGGACAGGGACCTGAAGCTTTCTTT.

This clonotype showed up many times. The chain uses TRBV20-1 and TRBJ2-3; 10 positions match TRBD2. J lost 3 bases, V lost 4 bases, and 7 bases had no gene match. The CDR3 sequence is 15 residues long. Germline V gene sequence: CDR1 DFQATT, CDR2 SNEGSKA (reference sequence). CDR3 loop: CSANLLAGATDTQYF. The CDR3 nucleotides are TGCAGTGCTAACCTCCTAGCGGGGGCGACAGATACGCAGTATTTT.

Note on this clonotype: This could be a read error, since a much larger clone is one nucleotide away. The CDR3 nucleotides read TGTGCCAGCAGTACTACAGGGGGGAACACCGGGGAGCTGTTTTTT. Amino acid sequence: CASSTTGGNTGELFF. This sequence joins TRBV12-3 or TRBV12-4 and TRBJ2-2; 8 bases are shared with TRBD1. Trimming cost V 5 bases and J 1 base; bases outside gene matches: 3. CDR3 length: 15 amino acids.

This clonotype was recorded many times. CDR3 sequence (DNA): TGCGCCAGCACTCCAAATCAGGGAAACACTGAAGCTTTCTTT. Amino acids: CASTPNQGNTEAFF. The chain links TRBV5-1 to TRBJ1-1; possible D gene TRBD1, 5 bases. Trimming shortened V by 6 bases and J by 2 bases, and 14 bases separated the two germline ends. This CDR3 has 14 amino acids. The germline gives CDR1 SGHRS, CDR2 YFSETQ.

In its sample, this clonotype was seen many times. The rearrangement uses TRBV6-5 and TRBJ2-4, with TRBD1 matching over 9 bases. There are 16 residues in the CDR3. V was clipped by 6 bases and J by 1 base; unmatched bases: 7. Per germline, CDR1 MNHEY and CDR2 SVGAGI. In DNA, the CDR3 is TGTGCCAGCAGACCCGAACAGGGGGCGGCCAAAAACATTCAGTACTTC. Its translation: CASRPEQGAAKNIQYF.

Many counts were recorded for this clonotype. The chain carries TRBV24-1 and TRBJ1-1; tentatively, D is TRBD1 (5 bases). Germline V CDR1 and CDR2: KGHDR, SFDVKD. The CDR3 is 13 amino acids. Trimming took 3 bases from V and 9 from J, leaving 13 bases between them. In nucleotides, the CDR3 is TGTGCCACCAGTGATCGGGCGGGGCGACAAGCTTTCTTT. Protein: CATSDRAGRQAFF.

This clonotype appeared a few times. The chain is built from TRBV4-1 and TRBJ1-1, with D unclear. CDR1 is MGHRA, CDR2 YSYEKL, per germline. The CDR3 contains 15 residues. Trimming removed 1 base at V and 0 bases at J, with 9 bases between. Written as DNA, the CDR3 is TGCGCCAGCAGCCAAGCAATAACGCTGAACACTGAAGCTTTCTTT. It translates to CASSQAITLNTEAFF.

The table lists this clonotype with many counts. CDR3 sequence: CSARGLAGRSTDTQYF. CDR3 DNA: TGCAGTGCCAGGGGACTAGCGGGACGTAGCACAGATACGCAGTATTTT. V gene TRBV20-1 combines with J gene TRBJ2-3, with 13 bases fitting TRBD2. With V trimmed by 6 bases and J by 0 bases, 6 bases remained unmatched. The CDR3 length is 16 residues. In germline, CDR1 is DFQATT, CDR2 SNEGSKA (reference sequence).

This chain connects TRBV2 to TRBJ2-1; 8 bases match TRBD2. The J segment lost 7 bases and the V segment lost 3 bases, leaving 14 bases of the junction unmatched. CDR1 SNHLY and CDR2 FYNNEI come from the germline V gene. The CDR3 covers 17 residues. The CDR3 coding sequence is TGTGCCAGCAGTGATGCTTCGGGACTAGGGAGATTTAATGAGCAGTTCTTC. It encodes CASSDASGLGRFNEQFF.

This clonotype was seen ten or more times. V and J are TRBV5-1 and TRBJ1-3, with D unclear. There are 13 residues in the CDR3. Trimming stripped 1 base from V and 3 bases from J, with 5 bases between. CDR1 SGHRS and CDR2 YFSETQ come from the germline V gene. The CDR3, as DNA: TGCGCCAGCAGCTTGAATCTTGGAAACACCATATATTTT. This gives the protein CASSLNLGNTIYF. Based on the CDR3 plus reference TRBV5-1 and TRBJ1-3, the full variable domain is KAGVTQTPRYLIKTRGQQVTLSCSPISGHRSVSWYQQTPGQGLQFLFEYFSETQRNKGNFPGRFSGRQFSNSRSEMNVSTLELGDSALYLCASSLNLGNTIYFGEGSWLTVV.

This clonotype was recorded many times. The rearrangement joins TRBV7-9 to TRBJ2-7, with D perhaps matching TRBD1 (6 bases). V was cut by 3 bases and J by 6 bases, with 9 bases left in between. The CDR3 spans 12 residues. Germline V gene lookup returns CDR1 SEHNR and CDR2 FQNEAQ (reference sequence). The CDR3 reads CASSLGHPEQYF. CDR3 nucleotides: TGTGCCAGCAGCTTGGGACATCCCGAGCAGTACTTC.

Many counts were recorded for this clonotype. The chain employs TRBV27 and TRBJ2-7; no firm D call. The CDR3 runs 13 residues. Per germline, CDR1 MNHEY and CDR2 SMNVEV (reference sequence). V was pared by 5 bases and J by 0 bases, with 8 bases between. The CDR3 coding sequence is TGTGCCAGCAGTCGGACGGCCTCCTACGAGCAGTACTTC. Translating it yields CASSRTASYEQYF.

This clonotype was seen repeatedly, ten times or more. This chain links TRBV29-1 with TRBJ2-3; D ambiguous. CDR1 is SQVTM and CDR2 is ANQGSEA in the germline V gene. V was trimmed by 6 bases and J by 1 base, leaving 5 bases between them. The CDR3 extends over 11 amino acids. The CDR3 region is CSVDGTDTQYF. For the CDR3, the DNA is TGCAGCGTGGACGGCACAGATACGCAGTATTTT.

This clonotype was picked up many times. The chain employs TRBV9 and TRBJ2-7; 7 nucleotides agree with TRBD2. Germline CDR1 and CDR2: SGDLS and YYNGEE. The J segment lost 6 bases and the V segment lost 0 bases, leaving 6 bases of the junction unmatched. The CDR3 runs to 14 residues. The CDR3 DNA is TGTGCCAGCAGCGTAGCCGGGACTACTCGCGAGCAGTACTTC. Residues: CASSVAGTTREQYF.

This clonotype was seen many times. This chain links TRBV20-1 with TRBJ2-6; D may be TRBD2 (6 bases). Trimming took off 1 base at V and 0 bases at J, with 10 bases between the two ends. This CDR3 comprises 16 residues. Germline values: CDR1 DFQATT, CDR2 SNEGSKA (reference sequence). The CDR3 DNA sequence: TGCAGTGCTAGAGTAGCGGTTAGCTCTGGGGCCAACGTCCTGACTTTC. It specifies CSARVAVSSGANVLTF.

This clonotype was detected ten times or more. CDR3 loop: CASSDAWGEQFF. Here the CDR3 DNA reads TGTGCCAGCAGTGACGCCTGGGGAGAGCAGTTCTTC. V gene TRBV6-4 combines with J gene TRBJ2-1, with no clear D. The CDR3 totals 12 residues. Germline-derived CDR1 and CDR2 are MRHNA and SNTAGT. V dropped 2 bases and J dropped 10 bases, with 9 bases sitting between them.

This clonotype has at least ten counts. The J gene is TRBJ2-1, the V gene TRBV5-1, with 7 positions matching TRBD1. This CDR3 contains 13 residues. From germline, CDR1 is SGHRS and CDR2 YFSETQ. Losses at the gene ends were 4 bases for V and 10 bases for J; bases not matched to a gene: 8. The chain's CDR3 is CASSGTRQGEQFF. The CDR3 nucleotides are TGCGCCAGCAGCGGAACCCGACAGGGAGAGCAGTTCTTC.

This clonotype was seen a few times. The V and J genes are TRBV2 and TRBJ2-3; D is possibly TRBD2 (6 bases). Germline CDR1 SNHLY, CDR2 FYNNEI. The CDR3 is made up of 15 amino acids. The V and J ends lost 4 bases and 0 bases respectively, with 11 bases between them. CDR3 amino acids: CASSAGVLSTDTQYF. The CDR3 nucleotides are TGTGCCAGCAGTGCGGGGGTTCTTAGCACAGATACGCAGTATTTT. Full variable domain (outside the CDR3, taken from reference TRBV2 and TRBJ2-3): EPEVTQTPSHQVTQMGQEVILRCVPISNHLYFYWYRQILGQKVEFLVSFYNNEISEKSEIFDDQFSVERPDGSNFTLKIRSTKLEDSAMYFCASSAGVLSTDTQYFGPGTRLTVL.

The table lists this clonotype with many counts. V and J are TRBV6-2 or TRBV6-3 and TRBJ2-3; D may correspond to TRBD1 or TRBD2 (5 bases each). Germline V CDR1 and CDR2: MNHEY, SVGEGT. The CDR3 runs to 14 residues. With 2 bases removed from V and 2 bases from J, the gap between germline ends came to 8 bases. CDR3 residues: CASSYTGTTDTQYF. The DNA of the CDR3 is TGTGCCAGCAGTTACACCGGGACCACAGATACGCAGTATTTT.

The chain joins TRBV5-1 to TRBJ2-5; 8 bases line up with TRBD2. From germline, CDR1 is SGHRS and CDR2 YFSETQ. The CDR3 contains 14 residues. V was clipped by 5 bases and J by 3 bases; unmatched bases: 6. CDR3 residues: CASRTGTREETQYF. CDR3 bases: TGCGCCAGCAGAACCGGGACTAGAGAAGAGACCCAGTACTTC.

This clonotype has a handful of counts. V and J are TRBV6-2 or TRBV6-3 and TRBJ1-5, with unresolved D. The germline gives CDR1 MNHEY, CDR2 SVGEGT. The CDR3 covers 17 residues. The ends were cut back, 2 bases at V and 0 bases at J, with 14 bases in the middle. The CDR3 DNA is TGTGCCAGCAGTTACGATCGGATTGAATATAGCAATCAGCCCCAGCATTTT. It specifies CASSYDRIEYSNQPQHF.